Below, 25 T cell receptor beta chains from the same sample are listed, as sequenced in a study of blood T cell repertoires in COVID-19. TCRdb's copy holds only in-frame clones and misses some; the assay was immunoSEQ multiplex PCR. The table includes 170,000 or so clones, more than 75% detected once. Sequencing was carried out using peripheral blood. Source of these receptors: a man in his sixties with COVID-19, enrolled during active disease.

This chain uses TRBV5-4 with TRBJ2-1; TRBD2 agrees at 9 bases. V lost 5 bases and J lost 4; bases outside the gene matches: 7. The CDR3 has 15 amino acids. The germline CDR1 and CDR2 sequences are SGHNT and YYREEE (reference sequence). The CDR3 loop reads CASRYGGGEYNEQFF. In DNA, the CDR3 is TGTGCCAGCAGGTACGGCGGGGGGGAATACAATGAGCAGTTCTTC.

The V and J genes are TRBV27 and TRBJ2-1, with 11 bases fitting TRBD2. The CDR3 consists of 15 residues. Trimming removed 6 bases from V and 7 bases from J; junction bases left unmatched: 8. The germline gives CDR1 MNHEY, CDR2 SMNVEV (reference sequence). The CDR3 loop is CASSSGTSGKNEQFF. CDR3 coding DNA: TGTGCCAGCAGCTCCGGGACTAGCGGTAAAAATGAGCAGTTCTTC.

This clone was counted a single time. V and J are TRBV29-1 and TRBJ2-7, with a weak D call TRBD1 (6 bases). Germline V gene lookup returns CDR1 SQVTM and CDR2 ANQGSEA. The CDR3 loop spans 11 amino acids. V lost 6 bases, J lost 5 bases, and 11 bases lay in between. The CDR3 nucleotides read TGCAGCGTGAAAGAGGGGGACGAGCAGTACTTC. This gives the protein CSVKEGDEQYF.

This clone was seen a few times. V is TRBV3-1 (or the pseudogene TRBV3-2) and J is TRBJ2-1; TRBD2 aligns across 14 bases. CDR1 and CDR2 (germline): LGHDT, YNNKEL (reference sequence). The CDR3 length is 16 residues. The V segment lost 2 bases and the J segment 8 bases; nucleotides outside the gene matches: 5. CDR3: CASSQRLAGGVDEQFF. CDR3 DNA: TGTGCCAGCAGCCAAAGACTAGCGGGAGGGGTCGATGAGCAGTTCTTC.

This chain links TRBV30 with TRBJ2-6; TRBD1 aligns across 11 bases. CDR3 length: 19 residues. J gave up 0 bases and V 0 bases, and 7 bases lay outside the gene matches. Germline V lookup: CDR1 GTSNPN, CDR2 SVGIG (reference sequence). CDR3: CAWSVTGTGGLSGANVLTF. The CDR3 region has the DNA TGTGCCTGGAGTGTCACTGGGACAGGGGGACTCTCTGGGGCCAACGTCCTGACTTTC.

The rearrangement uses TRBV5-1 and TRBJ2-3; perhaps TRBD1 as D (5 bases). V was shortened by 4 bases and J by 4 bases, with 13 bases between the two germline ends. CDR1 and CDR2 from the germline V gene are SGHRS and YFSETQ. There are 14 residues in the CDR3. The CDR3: CASSRPQGPDTQYF. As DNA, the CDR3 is TGCGCCAGCAGCCGGCCCCAGGGCCCAGATACGCAGTATTTT.

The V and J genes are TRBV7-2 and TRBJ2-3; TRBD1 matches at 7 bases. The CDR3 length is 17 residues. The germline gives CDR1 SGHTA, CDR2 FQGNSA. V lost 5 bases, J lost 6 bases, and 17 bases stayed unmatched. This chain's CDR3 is CASSKVVRGNQRDTQYF. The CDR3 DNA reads TGTGCCAGCAGCAAAGTGGTCAGGGGGAATCAAAGGGATACGCAGTATTTT.

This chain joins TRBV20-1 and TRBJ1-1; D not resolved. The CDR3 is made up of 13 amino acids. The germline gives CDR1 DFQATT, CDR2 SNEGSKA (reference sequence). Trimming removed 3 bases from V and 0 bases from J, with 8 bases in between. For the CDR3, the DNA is TGCAGTGCTAGTTCACAAATGAACACTGAAGCTTTCTTT. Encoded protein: CSASSQMNTEAFF.

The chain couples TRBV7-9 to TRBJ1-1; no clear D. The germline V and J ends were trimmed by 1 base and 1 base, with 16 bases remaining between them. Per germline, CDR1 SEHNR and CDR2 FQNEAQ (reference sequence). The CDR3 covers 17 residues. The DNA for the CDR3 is TGTGCCAGCAGCTTAGAATTGCCTGTTGCGAAGAACACTGAAGCTTTCTTT. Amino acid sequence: CASSLELPVAKNTEAFF. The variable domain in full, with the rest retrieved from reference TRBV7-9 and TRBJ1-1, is DTGVSQNPRHKITKRGQNVTFRCDPISEHNRLYWYRQTLGQGPEFLTYFQNEAQLEKSRLLSDRFSAERPKGSFSTLEIQRTEQGDSAMYLCASSLELPVAKNTEAFFGQGTRLTVV.

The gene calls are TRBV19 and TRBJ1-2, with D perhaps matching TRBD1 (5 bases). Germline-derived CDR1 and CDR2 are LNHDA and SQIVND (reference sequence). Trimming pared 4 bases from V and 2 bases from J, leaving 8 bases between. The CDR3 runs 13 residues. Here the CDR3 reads CASSKTANYGYTF. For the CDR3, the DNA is TGTGCCAGTAGTAAGACAGCGAACTATGGCTACACCTTC. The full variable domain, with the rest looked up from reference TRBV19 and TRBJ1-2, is DGGITQSPKYLFRKEGQNVTLSCEQNLNHDAMYWYRQDPGQGLRLIYYSQIVNDFQKGDIAEGYSVSREKKESFPLTVTSAQKNPTAFYLCASSKTANYGYTFGSGTRLTVV.

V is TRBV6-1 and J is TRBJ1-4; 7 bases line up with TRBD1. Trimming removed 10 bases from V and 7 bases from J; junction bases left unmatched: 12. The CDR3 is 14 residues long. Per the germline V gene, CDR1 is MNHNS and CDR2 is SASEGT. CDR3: CATRTQGGAEKLFF. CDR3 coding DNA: TGTGCCACCCGGACGCAGGGGGGAGCTGAAAAACTGTTTTTT.

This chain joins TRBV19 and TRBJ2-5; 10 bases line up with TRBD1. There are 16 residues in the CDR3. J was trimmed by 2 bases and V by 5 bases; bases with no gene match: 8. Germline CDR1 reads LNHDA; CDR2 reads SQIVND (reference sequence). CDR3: CASSARDRGRQETQYF. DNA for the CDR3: TGTGCCAGTAGTGCCCGGGACAGGGGCAGACAAGAGACCCAGTACTTC.

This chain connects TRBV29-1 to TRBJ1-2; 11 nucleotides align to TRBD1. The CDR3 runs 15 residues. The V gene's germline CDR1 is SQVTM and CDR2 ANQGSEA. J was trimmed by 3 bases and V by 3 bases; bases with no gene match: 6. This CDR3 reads CSVEARTGGDYGYTF. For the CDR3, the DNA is TGCAGCGTTGAGGCTAGGACAGGGGGCGACTATGGCTACACCTTC.

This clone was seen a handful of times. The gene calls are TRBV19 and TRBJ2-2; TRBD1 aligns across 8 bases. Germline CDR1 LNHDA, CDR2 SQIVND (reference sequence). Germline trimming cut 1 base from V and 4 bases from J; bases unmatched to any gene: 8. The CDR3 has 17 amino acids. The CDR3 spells CASSIGQGRSGTGELFF. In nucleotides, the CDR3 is TGTGCCAGTAGTATAGGACAGGGGCGCTCGGGCACCGGGGAGCTGTTTTTT.

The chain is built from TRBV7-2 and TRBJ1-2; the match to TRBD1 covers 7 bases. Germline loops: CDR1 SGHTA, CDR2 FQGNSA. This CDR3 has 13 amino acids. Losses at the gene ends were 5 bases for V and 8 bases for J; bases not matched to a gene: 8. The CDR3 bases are TGTGCCAGCAGCCCGACAGGGATCGGCGGCTACACCTTC. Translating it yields CASSPTGIGGYTF.

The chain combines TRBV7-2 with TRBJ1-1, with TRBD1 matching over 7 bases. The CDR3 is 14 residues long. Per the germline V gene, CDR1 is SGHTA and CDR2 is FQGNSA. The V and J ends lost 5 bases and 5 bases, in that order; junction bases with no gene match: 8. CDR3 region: CASSGDRVGTEAFF. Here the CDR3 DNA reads TGTGCCAGCAGCGGTGACAGGGTGGGGACTGAAGCTTTCTTT.

The CDR3 reads CASGWGQGRYGYTF. CDR3 DNA sequence: TGTGCCAGCGGCTGGGGGCAGGGACGGTATGGCTACACCTTC. The V call is TRBV11-3, the J call TRBJ1-2; possible D gene TRBD1, 6 bases. The CDR3 spans 14 residues. Germline CDR1 is SGHNT and CDR2 is YENEEA. V was pared by 8 bases and J by 5 bases, with 18 bases between.

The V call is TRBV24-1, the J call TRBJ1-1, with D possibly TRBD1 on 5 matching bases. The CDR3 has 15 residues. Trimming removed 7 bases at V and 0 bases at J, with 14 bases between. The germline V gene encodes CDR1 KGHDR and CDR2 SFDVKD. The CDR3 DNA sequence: TGTGCCACCAGGCCACAGGATCCTTTGAACACTGAAGCTTTCTTT. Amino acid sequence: CATRPQDPLNTEAFF.

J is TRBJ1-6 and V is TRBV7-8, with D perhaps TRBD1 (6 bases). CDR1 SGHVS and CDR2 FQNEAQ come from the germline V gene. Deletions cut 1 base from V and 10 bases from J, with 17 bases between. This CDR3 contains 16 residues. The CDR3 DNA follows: TGTGCCAGCAGCTTAGAGGCCCAGGGGTTATACTCACCCCTCCACTTT. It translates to CASSLEAQGLYSPLHF.

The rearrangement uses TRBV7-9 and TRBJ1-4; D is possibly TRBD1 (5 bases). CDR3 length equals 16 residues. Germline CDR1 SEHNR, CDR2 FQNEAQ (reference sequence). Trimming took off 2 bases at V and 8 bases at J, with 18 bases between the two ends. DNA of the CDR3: TGTGCCAGCAGCTTAAGGGCTACTCAGGGTGGCGAAAAACTGTTTTTT. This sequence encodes CASSLRATQGGEKLFF.

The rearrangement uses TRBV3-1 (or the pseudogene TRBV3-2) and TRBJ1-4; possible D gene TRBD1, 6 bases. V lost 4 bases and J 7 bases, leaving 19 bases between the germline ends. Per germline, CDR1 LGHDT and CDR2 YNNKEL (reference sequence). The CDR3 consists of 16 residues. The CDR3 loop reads CASSPDSGTGSEKLFF. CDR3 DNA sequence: TGTGCCAGCAGCCCAGACTCCGGAACAGGGTCTGAAAAACTGTTTTTT.

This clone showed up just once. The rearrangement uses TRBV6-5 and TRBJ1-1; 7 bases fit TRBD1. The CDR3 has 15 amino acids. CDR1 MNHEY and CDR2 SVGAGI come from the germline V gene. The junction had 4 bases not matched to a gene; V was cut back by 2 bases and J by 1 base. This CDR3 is CASSYRGPGNTEAFF. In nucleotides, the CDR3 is TGTGCCAGCAGTTACAGGGGGCCGGGGAACACTGAAGCTTTCTTT.

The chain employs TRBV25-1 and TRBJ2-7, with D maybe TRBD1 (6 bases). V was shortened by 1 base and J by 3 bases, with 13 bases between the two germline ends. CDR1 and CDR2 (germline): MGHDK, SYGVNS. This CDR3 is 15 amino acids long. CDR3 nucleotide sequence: TGTGCCAGCAGTGAATTGGGGGCCTCCTACTACGAGCAGTACTTC. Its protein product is CASSELGASYYEQYF.

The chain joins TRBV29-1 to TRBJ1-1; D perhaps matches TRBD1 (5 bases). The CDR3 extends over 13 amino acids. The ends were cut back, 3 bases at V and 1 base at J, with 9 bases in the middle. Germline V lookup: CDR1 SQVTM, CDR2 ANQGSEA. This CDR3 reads CSVDFRENTEAFF. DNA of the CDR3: TGCAGCGTTGATTTCAGGGAGAACACTGAAGCTTTCTTT.

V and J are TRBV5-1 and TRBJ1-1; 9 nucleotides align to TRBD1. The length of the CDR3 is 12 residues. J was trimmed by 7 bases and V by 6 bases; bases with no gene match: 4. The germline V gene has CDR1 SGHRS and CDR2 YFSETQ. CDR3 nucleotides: TGCGCCAGCACCCCGGGACAGGGTGAAGCTTTCTTT. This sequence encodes CASTPGQGEAFF.